The 2 T cell receptor beta chains reported below all come from one sample, sequenced in a study of human T cells and chemical hapten exposure. TCRdb re-derived calls from the RACE reads in MiXCR, one entry per CDR3 protein. The sample yields some 330,000 distinct CDR3 sequences, 4.5% to 5.5% seen once. Time point described: pre-sensitization, week 0. Treatment defined: therapeutic diphenylcyclopropenone sensitization with weekly scalp DPC. The specimen was whole blood, collected in connection with sensitization to the hapten diphenylcyclopropenone (DPC). The receptors were sampled from a woman younger than 35 with alopecia areata. Some clones in this sample may be carry-over from other donors' samples.

This clonotype has a handful of counts. The chain uses TRBV5-8 and TRBJ1-4; 7 bases match TRBD1. The germline CDR1 and CDR2 sequences are SGHTS and YDEGEE. V shed 0 bases, J shed 11 bases, and the junction held 4 bases outside the gene matches. This CDR3 has 13 amino acids. CDR3 residues: CASSLDRGLKLFF. The CDR3 DNA reads TGTGCCAGCAGCTTGGACAGGGGTCTGAAACTGTTTTTT.

This clonotype came up many times. The V call is TRBV9, the J call TRBJ2-3; D gene unclear. The germline CDR1 and CDR2 sequences are SGDLS and YYNGEE. V lost 1 base to trimming and J lost 2 bases, with 8 bases between them. CDR3 length: 14 amino acids. Here the CDR3 reads CASSVFGFTDTQYF. The CDR3 DNA reads TGTGCCAGCAGCGTATTTGGTTTCACAGATACGCAGTATTTT.